The 21 T cell receptor beta chains below were found in one sample sequenced in a study of T cell repertoires in ileal Crohn's disease. Generated by immunoSEQ multiplex PCR, the TCRdb table keeps only in-frame clones and is missing some. The table has about 450 clones, around 87% seen once; the top ten hold 3.5% to 5%. Time point denoted: neoterminal ileum biopsy at postoperative endoscopy, about 6 months after surgery. The sample was ileal tissue. These receptor sequences come from an adult with Crohn's disease.

V is TRBV5-1 and J is TRBJ1-3; TRBD1 agrees at 7 bases. The V gene end was trimmed by 4 bases and the J gene end by 0 bases; junction bases not matched to a gene: 4. Germline CDR1 SGHRS, CDR2 YFSETQ. This CDR3 has 15 residues. The CDR3 coding sequence is TGCGCCAGCAGCGAAACAGGGGCCTCTGGAAACACCATATATTTT. Encoded protein: CASSETGASGNTIYF.

V usage is TRBV19 and J usage is TRBJ1-1; D gene ambiguous. This CDR3 is built from 14 residues. The germline CDR1 and CDR2 sequences are LNHDA and SQIVND (reference sequence). V was cut by 4 bases and J by 7 bases, with 16 bases left in between. CDR3 sequence (DNA): TGTGCCAGTAGTAAACAGCTAACCTCTCATGAAGCTTTCTTT. This translates into CASSKQLTSHEAFF.

The chain uses TRBV5-6 and TRBJ2-7; perhaps TRBD2 as D (5 bases). Looked up from germline, CDR1 is SGHDT and CDR2 is YYEEEE. The CDR3 contains 14 residues. Deletions cut 3 bases from V and 2 bases from J, with 12 bases between. Here the CDR3 DNA reads TGTGCCAGCAGCTCAGGAGGTTCCCCCTACGAGCAGTACTTC. Amino acid sequence: CASSSGGSPYEQYF.

The CDR3 is CATSRGTGYGYTF. In nucleotides, the CDR3 is TGTGCCACCAGCAGGGGGACAGGCTATGGCTACACCTTC. The chain links TRBV15 to TRBJ1-2; 8 bases map to TRBD1. J lost 4 bases, V lost 3 bases, and 1 base had no gene match. The CDR3 is made up of 13 amino acids. Germline CDR1 is LNHNV and CDR2 is YYDKDF (reference sequence). Variable domain in full (rest from reference TRBV15 and TRBJ1-2): DAMVIQNPRYQVTQFGKPVTLSCSQTLNHNVMYWYQQKSSQAPKLLFHYYDKDFNNEADTPDNFQSRRPNTSFCFLDIRSPGLGDTAMYLCATSRGTGYGYTFGSGTRLTVV.

This clone was detected only a few times. V gene TRBV5-4 combines with J gene TRBJ1-1, with 7 bases that match TRBD1. With 4 bases clipped from V and 1 base from J, the junction kept 7 bases outside the gene matches. This CDR3 region has 15 residues. Per the germline V gene, CDR1 is SGHNT and CDR2 is YYREEE (reference sequence). The CDR3 DNA reads TGTGCCAGCAGCATCCCGGGACAGACGAACACTGAAGCTTTCTTT. This encodes CASSIPGQTNTEAFF.

This clone appeared a single time. The J gene is TRBJ2-3, the V gene TRBV10-2; no reliable D call. The CDR3 loop spans 11 amino acids. Germline loops: CDR1 WSHSY, CDR2 SAAADI. V lost 8 bases to trimming and J lost 8 bases, with 11 bases between them. The CDR3 coding sequence is TGCGCCAGCCGGGTAGCCGGTACGCAGTATTTT. Translated, it gives CASRVAGTQYF.

The J gene is TRBJ1-6, the V gene TRBV6-1, with TRBD1 as a possible D gene (5 bases). CDR3 length: 14 amino acids. V gave up 8 bases and J gave up 7 bases, with 15 bases separating them. Germline V gives CDR1 MNHNS, CDR2 SASEGT. The CDR3: CASDPDRMNSPLHF. The CDR3 DNA sequence: TGTGCCAGCGACCCCGACAGAATGAATTCACCCCTCCACTTT.

This sequence joins TRBV11-3 and TRBJ1-2, with D unresolved. This CDR3 has 14 amino acids. V dropped 1 base and J dropped 4 bases, with 10 bases sitting between them. Germline V lookup: CDR1 SGHNT, CDR2 YENEEA. The CDR3 loop reads CASSLGADFYGYTF. DNA for the CDR3: TGTGCCAGCAGCTTAGGGGCAGATTTCTATGGCTACACCTTC.

The rearrangement joins TRBV27 to TRBJ1-6; no clear D. Germline CDR1 and CDR2: MNHEY and SMNVEV (reference sequence). Trimming stripped 8 bases from V and 6 bases from J, with 11 bases between. This CDR3 spans 13 amino acids. The CDR3: CASSGVGNSPLHF. The CDR3 DNA is TGTGCCAGCTCCGGAGTGGGTAATTCACCCCTCCACTTT.

This chain connects TRBV18 to TRBJ1-5; a possible D gene is TRBD1 (6 bases). This CDR3 contains 15 residues. Per the germline V gene, CDR1 is KGHSH and CDR2 is LQKENI. The V end lost 2 bases, the J end lost 7 bases, and 15 bases lay between the germline ends. The CDR3 loop reads CASSPSFRDTQPQHF. The CDR3 DNA sequence: TGTGCCAGCTCACCATCTTTCCGGGACACGCAGCCCCAGCATTTT.

CDR3 amino acids: CASSLVQGPLEQYF. CDR3 in DNA: TGTGCCAGCAGCTTGGTACAGGGACCATTGGAGCAGTACTTC. This sequence joins TRBV5-5 and TRBJ2-7, with D possibly TRBD1 on 6 matching bases. The CDR3 loop spans 14 amino acids. Deletions cut 0 bases from V and 7 bases from J, with 14 bases between. Germline V gene lookup returns CDR1 SGHKS and CDR2 YYEKEE (reference sequence).

This rearrangement joins TRBV2 to TRBJ2-3; the D gene is possibly TRBD1 (5 bases). From germline, CDR1 is SNHLY and CDR2 FYNNEI. Between the trimmed V and J ends, which lost 6 bases and 3 bases, there was a span of 13 bases. The CDR3 is 14 amino acids. The CDR3, as DNA: TGTGCCAGCAGGTCCCAGGGTGGGACAGATACGCAGTATTTT. It translates to CASRSQGGTDTQYF.

This chain links TRBV7-2 with TRBJ1-1; D not resolved. Germline CDR1 SGHTA, CDR2 FQGNSA. The CDR3 runs 13 residues. Trimming took off 2 bases at V and 4 bases at J, with 8 bases between the two ends. The CDR3 protein is CASSLYEGTEAFF. The DNA of the CDR3 is TGTGCCAGCAGCTTATATGAGGGCACTGAAGCTTTCTTT. Filled out from reference TRBV7-2 and TRBJ1-1, the complete variable domain reads GAGVSQSPSNKVTEKGKDVELRCDPISGHTALYWYRQSLGQGLEFLIYFQGNSAPDKSGLPSDRFSAERTGGSVSTLTIQRTQQEDSAVYLCASSLYEGTEAFFGQGTRLTVV.

The J gene is TRBJ2-1, the V gene TRBV18; D may be TRBD1 (6 bases). The CDR3 extends over 16 amino acids. Between the trimmed V and J ends, which lost 1 base and 3 bases, there was a span of 13 bases. Germline CDR1 KGHSH, CDR2 LQKENI. CDR3 DNA: TGTGCCAGCTCACCACTGGCCGGGACAATCTACAATGAGCAGTTCTTC. Translated: CASSPLAGTIYNEQFF.

The chain has TRBV18 and TRBJ2-7, with D possibly TRBD2 on 5 matching bases. CDR1 and CDR2 from the germline V gene are KGHSH and LQKENI. The CDR3 has 14 amino acids. V was clipped by 3 bases and J by 7 bases, with 16 bases between them. CDR3 amino acids: CASSPERSRGEQYF. In nucleotides, the CDR3 is TGTGCCAGCTCACCCGAGAGGTCCCGAGGGGAGCAGTACTTC. The entire variable domain, with the rest obtained from reference TRBV18 and TRBJ2-7, is as follows: NAGVMQNPRHLVRRRGQEARLRCSPMKGHSHVYWYRQLPEEGLKFMVYLQKENIIDESGMPKERFSAEFPKEGPSILRIQQVVRGDSAAYFCASSPERSRGEQYFGPGTRLTVT.

In its sample, this clone was seen once. J is TRBJ2-3 and V is TRBV5-4; 10 bases map to TRBD1. V lost 4 bases to trimming and J lost 7 bases; unmatched junction nucleotides: 12. From germline, CDR1 is SGHNT and CDR2 YYREEE (reference sequence). This CDR3 spans 16 amino acids. CDR3 bases: TGTGCCAGCAGCCGGGACAGGGGAGTCTCTGTGAATACGCAGTATTTT. Its protein product is CASSRDRGVSVNTQYF.

The rearrangement uses TRBV7-9 and TRBJ1-6; TRBD1 matches 7 bases. Germline trimming cut 6 bases from V and 6 bases from J; bases unmatched to any gene: 8. The CDR3 has 15 amino acids. Germline V gene data show CDR1 as SEHNR and CDR2 as FQNEAQ (reference sequence). The CDR3 spells CASSARDSINSPLHF. CDR3 DNA sequence: TGTGCCAGCAGTGCGCGGGACAGCATTAATTCACCCCTCCACTTT.

J is TRBJ2-3 and V is TRBV27, with D unclear. CDR1 and CDR2 from the germline V gene are MNHEY and SMNVEV (reference sequence). The CDR3 length is 13 residues. V lost 2 bases, J lost 6 bases, and 9 bases lay in between. Written as DNA, the CDR3 is TGTGCCAGCAGTTTAATCAGGTCGGATACGCAGTATTTT. Translated, it gives CASSLIRSDTQYF.

This clone was observed a handful of times. The gene calls are TRBV4-1 and TRBJ1-1; 7 positions match TRBD1. This CDR3 is built from 15 residues. In germline, CDR1 is MGHRA, CDR2 YSYEKL. Germline trimming cut 1 base from V and 7 bases from J; bases unmatched to any gene: 9. The CDR3 sequence is CASSQVRGTDVEAFF. Written as DNA, the CDR3 is TGCGCCAGCAGCCAAGTTAGAGGGACAGACGTTGAAGCTTTCTTT.

The chain is built from TRBV19 and TRBJ1-6, with TRBD1 identical over 9 bases. This CDR3 has 17 residues. Germline trimming cut 4 bases from V and 3 bases from J; bases unmatched to any gene: 7. Germline loops: CDR1 LNHDA, CDR2 SQIVND (reference sequence). CDR3 nucleotides: TGTGCCAGTAGTACCTCCGGGACAGGGTTCTATAATTCACCCCTCCACTTT. As protein: CASSTSGTGFYNSPLHF.

The chain couples TRBV7-2 to TRBJ2-4, with TRBD2 matching over 8 bases. Looked up from germline, CDR1 is SGHTA and CDR2 is FQGNSA. V trimming: 1 base; J trimming: 5 bases; junction bases outside the gene matches: 13. The CDR3 length is 18 residues. CDR3 amino acids: CASSLVASRGGSQNIQYF. As DNA, the CDR3 is TGTGCCAGCAGCTTAGTGGCTTCCCGCGGGGGGTCACAAAACATTCAGTACTTC.